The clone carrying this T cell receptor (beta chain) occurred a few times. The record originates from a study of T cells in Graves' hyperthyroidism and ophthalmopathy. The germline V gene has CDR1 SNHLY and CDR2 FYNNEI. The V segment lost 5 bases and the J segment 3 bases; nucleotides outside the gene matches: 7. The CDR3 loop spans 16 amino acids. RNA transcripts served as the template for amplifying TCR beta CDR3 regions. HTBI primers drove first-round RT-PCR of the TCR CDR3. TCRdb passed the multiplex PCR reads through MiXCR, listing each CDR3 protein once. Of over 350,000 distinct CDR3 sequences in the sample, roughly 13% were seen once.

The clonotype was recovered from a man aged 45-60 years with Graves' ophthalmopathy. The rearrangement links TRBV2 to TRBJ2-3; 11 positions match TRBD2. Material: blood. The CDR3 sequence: CASSRVAGGRTDTQYF. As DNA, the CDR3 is TGTGCCAGCAGTCGAGTAGCGGGAGGGAGGACAGATACGCAGTATTTT. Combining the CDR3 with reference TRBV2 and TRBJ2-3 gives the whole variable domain EPEVTQTPSHQVTQMGQEVILRCVPISNHLYFYWYRQILGQKVEFLVSFYNNEISEKSEIFDDQFSVERPDGSNFTLKIRSTKLEDSAMYFCASSRVAGGRTDTQYFGPGTRLTVL.